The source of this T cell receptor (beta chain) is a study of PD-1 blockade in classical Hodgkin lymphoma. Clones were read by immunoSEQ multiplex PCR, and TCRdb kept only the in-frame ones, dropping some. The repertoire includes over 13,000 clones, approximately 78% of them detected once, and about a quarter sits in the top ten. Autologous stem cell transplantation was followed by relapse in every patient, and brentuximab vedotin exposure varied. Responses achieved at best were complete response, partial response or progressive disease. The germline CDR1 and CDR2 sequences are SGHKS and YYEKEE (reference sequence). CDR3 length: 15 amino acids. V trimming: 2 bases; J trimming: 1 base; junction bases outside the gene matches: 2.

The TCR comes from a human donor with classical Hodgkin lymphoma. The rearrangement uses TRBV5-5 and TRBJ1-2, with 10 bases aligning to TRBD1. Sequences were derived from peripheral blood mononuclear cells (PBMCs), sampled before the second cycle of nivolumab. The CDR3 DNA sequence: TGTGCCAGCAGCTTAGGGACAGGGGTTAACTATGGCTACACCTTC. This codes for CASSLGTGVNYGYTF. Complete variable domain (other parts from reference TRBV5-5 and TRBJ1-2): DAGVTQSPTHLIKTRGQQVTLRCSPISGHKSVSWYQQVLGQGPQFIFQYYEKEERGRGNFPDRFSARQFPNYSSELNVNALLLGDSALYLCASSLGTGVNYGYTFGSGTRLTVV.